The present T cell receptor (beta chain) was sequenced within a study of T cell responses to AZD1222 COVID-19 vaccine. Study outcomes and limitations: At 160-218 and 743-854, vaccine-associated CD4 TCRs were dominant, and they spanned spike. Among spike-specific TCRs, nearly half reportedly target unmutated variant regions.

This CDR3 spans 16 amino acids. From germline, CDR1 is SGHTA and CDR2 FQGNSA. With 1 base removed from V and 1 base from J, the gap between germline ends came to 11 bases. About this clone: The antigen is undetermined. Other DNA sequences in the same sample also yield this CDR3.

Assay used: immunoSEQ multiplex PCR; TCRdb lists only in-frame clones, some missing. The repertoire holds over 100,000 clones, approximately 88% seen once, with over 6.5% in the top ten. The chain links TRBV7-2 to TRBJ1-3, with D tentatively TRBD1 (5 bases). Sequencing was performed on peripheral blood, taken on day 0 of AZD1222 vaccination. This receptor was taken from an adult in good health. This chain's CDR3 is CASSLGDSRSGNTIYF. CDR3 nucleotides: TGTGCCAGCAGCTTAGGTGACAGTAGATCTGGAAACACCATATATTTT.